A single sample gave rise to the 14 T cell receptor beta chains below, sequenced in a study of blood T cells in healthy people across ages. Sample-barcoded 5' priming and a J-beta primer mix drove a second PCR of roughly 7 to 11 cycles. One entry per CDR3 protein results from TCRdb running MiXCR on the 5' RACE reads. The sample has under 850,000 distinct CDR3 sequences; 35% to 40% are singletons. The sample consisted of blood. Every receptor here comes from a young man in good health.

Comments on this clonotype: A much larger clone differs by one base, so this may be a read error. CDR3 protein: CASSPLLLAGGPHSTDAQYF. The CDR3 coding sequence is TGTGCCAGCAGTCCGCTCTTACTAGCGGGGGGACCCCATAGCACAGATGCGCAGTATTTT. V usage is TRBV12-3 or TRBV12-4 and J usage is TRBJ2-3; 12 bases are a match to TRBD2. This CDR3 has 20 residues.

This clonotype has more than one count but fewer than ten. This chain connects TRBV2 to TRBJ2-4, with D unclear. The CDR3 has 14 amino acids. CDR1 SNHLY and CDR2 FYNNEI come from the germline V gene. Trimming left V 7 bases short and J 0 bases short, with 10 bases between. CDR3 DNA sequence: TGTGCCAGCACAAGGACGGTAGCCAAAAACATTCAGTACTTC. This translates into CASTRTVAKNIQYF.

This clonotype was counted a few times. The chain employs TRBV27 and TRBJ2-7; TRBD1 matches 7 bases. CDR3 length: 17 residues. Trimming removed 4 bases from V and 7 bases from J; junction bases left unmatched: 19. CDR1 MNHEY and CDR2 SMNVEV come from the germline V gene (reference sequence). In nucleotides, the CDR3 is TGTGCCAGCAGTTCCCCCTTTGACAGGGATTCCTACAATGAGCAGTACTTC. Translation gives CASSSPFDRDSYNEQYF.

The chain combines TRBV10-3 with TRBJ2-1; the D call may be TRBD1 or TRBD2 (5 bases each). The CDR3 extends over 16 amino acids. The V and J ends lost 7 bases and 10 bases respectively, with 26 bases between them. From germline, CDR1 is ENHRY and CDR2 SYGVKD. CDR3 sequence: CAITRVEGSLIMEQFF. In DNA form, the CDR3 reads TGTGCCATCACCCGAGTTGAGGGGAGTCTTATAATGGAGCAGTTCTTC.

The V gene is TRBV20-1, the J gene TRBJ2-1, with 7 bases fitting TRBD2. Germline values: CDR1 DFQATT, CDR2 SNEGSKA (reference sequence). The junction had 10 bases not matched to a gene; V was cut back by 0 bases and J by 2 bases. The CDR3 covers 17 residues. The CDR3 region has the DNA TGCAGTGCTAGAGATAGCGGGTCCGTAGGTACCTACAATGAGCAGTTCTTC. Translated, it gives CSARDSGSVGTYNEQFF.

This clonotype showed up just a few times. A read error may account for a junction end that differs from germline. The chain recombines TRBV6-5 with TRBJ2-1; TRBD2 might be the D (5 bases). From germline, CDR1 is MNHEY and CDR2 SVGAGI. The CDR3 extends over 14 amino acids. The CDR3 is CAGSPPRGDNEQFF. CDR3 DNA: TGTGCCGGCAGTCCCCCCCGGGGTGACAATGAGCAGTTCTTC.

This clonotype came up a few times. This chain joins TRBV27 and TRBJ2-1, with 10 bases matching TRBD2. CDR3 length: 14 amino acids. V trimming: 5 bases; J trimming: 12 bases; junction bases outside the gene matches: 10. The germline V gene encodes CDR1 MNHEY and CDR2 SMNVEV (reference sequence). In DNA form, the CDR3 reads TGTGCCAGCAGTGTATGGACTAGCGGAGAAGGGCAGTTCTTC. Translating gives CASSVWTSGEGQFF.

This chain uses TRBV12-3 or TRBV12-4 with TRBJ2-3; D gene unclear. The length of the CDR3 is 17 residues. V lost 5 bases to trimming and J lost 5 bases, with 23 bases between them. The CDR3 here is CASSLSPRPNERDTQYF. Here the CDR3 DNA reads TGTGCCAGCAGTCTTTCTCCGCGGCCCAACGAGAGAGATACGCAGTATTTT.

The J gene is TRBJ1-6, the V gene TRBV12-3 or TRBV12-4, with 9 bases that match TRBD1. The CDR3 is 16 residues long. The V segment lost 5 bases and the J segment 10 bases; nucleotides outside the gene matches: 12. The DNA for the CDR3 is TGTGCCAGCAGTCTATACCACAGGGGGCGTCGGTCACCCCTCCACTTT. The encoded protein is CASSLYHRGRRSPLHF.

This clonotype was seen only a few times. The CDR3 protein is CSARGVYSGTGIYEQYF. DNA for the CDR3: TGCAGTGCTAGAGGGGTTTATTCAGGGACAGGGATATACGAGCAGTACTTC. The chain recombines TRBV20-1 with TRBJ2-7, with 9 nucleotides matching TRBD1. The CDR3 contains 17 residues. CDR1 DFQATT and CDR2 SNEGSKA come from the germline V gene (reference sequence). With V trimmed by 1 base and J by 4 bases, 14 bases remained unmatched.

Concerning this clonotype itself: Here the CDR3 omits its conserved ending phenylalanine or tryptophan, so a read error is the likely source. The chain joins TRBV20-1 to TRBJ2-1, with TRBD2 identical over 10 bases. Trimming removed 0 bases from V and 0 bases from J; junction bases left unmatched: 14. This CDR3 contains 20 residues. Germline CDR1 DFQATT, CDR2 SNEGSKA (reference sequence). CDR3 residues: CSARDTVGLADPSSYNEQFL. The CDR3 DNA reads as TGCAGTGCTAGAGATACTGTCGGACTAGCGGATCCGAGCTCCTACAATGAGCAGTTCTTA.

As regards this clonotype: One base away lies a much larger clone, so this may be a sequencing read error. CDR3 nucleotide sequence: TGCGCCAGCAGCTTTGAGGCAACCTACGAGCAGTACTTC. It codes for CASSFEATYEQYF. The genes are TRBV5-1 and TRBJ2-4, with D unresolved. Gene TRBJ2-7 matches the end of the DNA better, so the J call may be wrong. CDR3 length: 13 residues. Looked up from germline, CDR1 is SGHRS and CDR2 is YFSETQ.

The J gene is TRBJ2-3, the V gene TRBV5-6; TRBD1 agrees at 10 bases. Germline values: CDR1 SGHDT, CDR2 YYEEEE. J gave up 2 bases and V 1 base, and 4 bases lay outside the gene matches. The CDR3 length is 16 residues. As DNA, the CDR3 is TGTGCCAGCAGCTTGTGGGGGACAGGGGACACAGATACGCAGTATTTT. This codes for CASSLWGTGDTDTQYF. Together with reference TRBV5-6 and TRBJ2-3, the CDR3 gives the full variable domain: DAGVTQSPTHLIKTRGQQVTLRCSPKSGHDTVSWYQQALGQGPQFIFQYYEEEERQRGNFPDRFSGHQFPNYSSELNVNALLLGDSALYLCASSLWGTGDTDTQYFGPGTRLTVL.

The chain links TRBV5-1 to TRBJ2-1, with a weak D call TRBD1 (6 bases). Germline V CDR1 and CDR2: SGHRS, YFSETQ. The length of the CDR3 is 13 residues. V lost 6 bases to trimming and J lost 5 bases, with 12 bases between them. The CDR3 here is CASTTGFNNEQFF. CDR3 DNA sequence: TGCGCCAGCACCACAGGGTTCAACAATGAGCAGTTCTTC. The full variable domain, rest sourced from reference TRBV5-1 and TRBJ2-1, is KAGVTQTPRYLIKTRGQQVTLSCSPISGHRSVSWYQQTPGQGLQFLFEYFSETQRNKGNFPGRFSGRQFSNSRSEMNVSTLELGDSALYLCASTTGFNNEQFFGPGTRLTVL.